Listed here are 29 T cell receptor beta chains from one sample, sequenced in a study of identical twins. TCRdb reprocessed the 5' RACE reads via MiXCR and lists one record per CDR3 protein. The sample contains about 900,000 distinct CDR3 sequences, approximately 13% of which appear only once. The same specimen was also included in a second study, on yellow fever vaccine responses in identical twins.

The source material was PBMCs. The source of these receptors is a woman aged 18-29 years in good health.

In its sample, this clonotype was seen many times. The chain joins TRBV12-3 or TRBV12-4 to TRBJ1-1; TRBD1 matches 10 bases. The CDR3 extends over 15 amino acids. V lost 7 bases to trimming and J lost 10 bases; unmatched junction nucleotides: 15. The CDR3 region is CASIPEVRDRGVAFF. The DNA for the CDR3 is TGTGCCAGCATCCCAGAGGTCCGGGACAGGGGCGTAGCTTTCTTT.

The chain uses TRBV3-1 and TRBJ2-1; tentative D call: TRBD1 (6 bases). The CDR3 sequence is 13 residues long. Germline CDR1 is LGHDT and CDR2 is YNNKEL (reference sequence). The V end lost 1 base, the J end lost 7 bases, and 8 bases lay between the germline ends. The CDR3 sequence is CASSQAGENEQFF. The DNA of the CDR3 is TGTGCCAGCAGCCAAGCAGGGGAGAATGAGCAGTTCTTC.

For the CDR3, the DNA is TGCGCCAGCAGCCGATCGGATTCCTACGAGCAGTACTTC. It encodes CASSRSDSYEQYF. The J gene is TRBJ2-7, the V gene TRBV5-1; D uncertain. The germline V and J ends were trimmed by 4 bases and 1 base, with 9 bases remaining between them. The CDR3 loop spans 13 amino acids. CDR1 is SGHRS, CDR2 YFSETQ, per germline.

J is TRBJ2-2 and V is TRBV5-6; 9 positions match TRBD1. Germline CDR1 reads SGHDT; CDR2 reads YYEEEE. V was pared by 4 bases and J by 3 bases, with 7 bases of the junction left unmatched. The CDR3 loop spans 16 amino acids. The CDR3 here is CASSPLGQGDTGELFF. The CDR3 coding sequence is TGTGCCAGCAGCCCCCTGGGACAGGGTGACACCGGGGAGCTGTTTTTT.

The V call is TRBV10-2, the J call TRBJ2-3, with 9 bases fitting TRBD1. The junction had 7 bases not matched to a gene; V was cut back by 6 bases and J by 6 bases. The CDR3 length is 14 residues. Germline CDR1 WSHSY, CDR2 SAAADI. CDR3 bases: TGCGCCAGCAGGCGACAGGGGGGGGAGGATACGCAGTATTTT. Amino acid sequence: CASRRQGGEDTQYF.

This clonotype occurred a few times. V is TRBV11-2 and J is TRBJ2-5; D possibly corresponds to TRBD2 (7 bases). The CDR3 runs to 16 residues. Germline lookup yields CDR1 SGHAT and CDR2 FQNNGV. V lost 3 bases, J lost 0 bases, and 14 bases lay in between. CDR3 sequence reads: CASSLGASGNQETQYF. The CDR3, as DNA: TGTGCCAGCAGCTTGGGGGCTAGCGGAAACCAAGAGACCCAGTACTTC.

This clonotype was detected only a few times. The gene calls are TRBV7-2 and TRBJ1-1, with D maybe TRBD1 (6 bases). This CDR3 has 15 amino acids. Germline CDR1 SGHTA, CDR2 FQGNSA. Deletions cut 2 bases from V and 0 bases from J, with 10 bases between. The DNA of the CDR3 is TGTGCCAGCAGCTTACAGGGGATACTGAACACTGAAGCTTTCTTT. Translating gives CASSLQGILNTEAFF.

This clonotype was recorded a few times. The chain uses TRBV10-3 and TRBJ2-1; 7 nucleotides align to TRBD1. Losses at the gene ends were 2 bases for V and 5 bases for J; bases not matched to a gene: 3. The CDR3 is 14 residues long. CDR1 and CDR2 (germline): ENHRY, SYGVKD. This CDR3 is CAISEGTVNNEQFF. In nucleotides, the CDR3 is TGTGCCATCAGTGAGGGGACAGTCAACAATGAGCAGTTCTTC.

Ten or more counts support this clonotype. The chain employs TRBV10-3 and TRBJ2-7, with TRBD2 matching over 8 bases. The CDR3 consists of 14 residues. Germline V lookup: CDR1 ENHRY, CDR2 SYGVKD. The ends lost 5 bases at V and 0 bases at J; junction bases unmatched: 3. The CDR3 sequence: CAISPSGSSYEQYF. CDR3 nucleotide sequence: TGTGCCATCAGTCCCAGCGGGAGCTCCTACGAGCAGTACTTC.

The CDR3 sequence: CASSLKVLGLAVQETQYF. CDR3 sequence (DNA): TGCGCCAGCAGCTTAAAGGTCTTGGGACTAGCGGTCCAAGAGACCCAGTACTTC. The rearrangement links TRBV5-1 to TRBJ2-5; 11 bases map to TRBD2. Germline V gene lookup returns CDR1 SGHRS and CDR2 YFSETQ. Germline trimming cut 2 bases from V and 1 base from J; bases unmatched to any gene: 10. The CDR3 spans 18 residues.

In its sample, this clonotype was seen a few times. The rearrangement links TRBV27 to TRBJ2-3; tentative D call: TRBD1 (5 bases). There are 13 residues in the CDR3. V lost 6 bases and J 4 bases, leaving 11 bases between the germline ends. Germline CDR1 is MNHEY and CDR2 is SMNVEV (reference sequence). The CDR3 DNA follows: TGTGCCAGCAGATGGGGCCCCCCAGATACGCAGTATTTT. Residues: CASRWGPPDTQYF.

This clonotype was detected many times. The V and J genes are TRBV12-3 or TRBV12-4 and TRBJ2-1; 8 bases fit TRBD2. J gave up 4 bases and V 2 bases, and 4 bases lay outside the gene matches. The CDR3 length is 15 residues. CDR3 sequence (DNA): TGTGCCAGCAGTTTATCCAGCGGGGGTTACAATGAGCAGTTCTTC. Protein: CASSLSSGGYNEQFF.

Here the CDR3 reads CASSPWGGDTQYF. CDR3 coding DNA: TGTGCCAGCAGCCCGTGGGGGGGAGATACGCAGTATTTT. V gene TRBV7-2 combines with J gene TRBJ2-3, with 7 bases matching TRBD2. The CDR3 is 13 amino acids. Germline V gene sequence: CDR1 SGHTA, CDR2 FQGNSA. V dropped 5 bases and J dropped 5; count of bases not matched to a gene: 4.

This clonotype has a single count. The genes are TRBV24-1 and TRBJ2-3; a weak D match, TRBD2 (5 bases). Germline V lookup: CDR1 KGHDR, CDR2 SFDVKD. The CDR3 runs 15 residues. Trimming removed 5 bases from V and 3 bases from J, with 14 bases in between. The CDR3 DNA reads as TGTGCCACCAGTGGTCGTGGGAGTGGTACAGATACGCAGTATTTT. Translating gives CATSGRGSGTDTQYF.

This clonotype was found a few times. The genes are TRBV29-1 and TRBJ2-5; perhaps TRBD2 as D (6 bases). V lost 6 bases, J lost 3 bases, and 11 bases lay in between. CDR1 is SQVTM, CDR2 ANQGSEA, per germline. The CDR3 totals 12 residues. In nucleotides, the CDR3 is TGCAGCGTGGTTGGAGGGAAAGAGACCCAGTACTTC. It specifies CSVVGGKETQYF.

The V call is TRBV10-3, the J call TRBJ2-2; no clear D. Trimming cost V 7 bases and J 6 bases, with 9 bases left between them. From germline, CDR1 is ENHRY and CDR2 SYGVKD. This CDR3 comprises 12 residues. The CDR3 DNA reads TGTGCCATCATGACGAGGCCCGGGGAGCTGTTTTTT. Protein: CAIMTRPGELFF.

CDR3 region: CASRVQGAGTGELFF. CDR3 DNA: TGTGCCAGCAGGGTACAGGGGGCGGGCACCGGGGAGCTGTTTTTT. The chain recombines TRBV28 with TRBJ2-2; 9 nucleotides agree with TRBD1. Germline CDR1 MDHEN, CDR2 SYDVKM. The V segment lost 6 bases and the J segment 4 bases; nucleotides outside the gene matches: 6. The CDR3 runs 15 residues.

The sample holds a few counts of this clonotype. This sequence joins TRBV3-1 and TRBJ1-1; possible D gene TRBD1, 5 bases. This CDR3 has 15 amino acids. V was shortened by 4 bases and J by 1 base, with 13 bases between the two germline ends. CDR1 and CDR2 from the germline V gene are LGHDT and YNNKEL (reference sequence). CDR3 nucleotides: TGTGCCAGCAGCCCACCAGGACACACGAACACTGAAGCTTTCTTT. Translation: CASSPPGHTNTEAFF.

This clonotype appeared a few times. The chain carries TRBV7-9 and TRBJ2-7, with D possibly TRBD2 on 6 matching bases. Germline loops: CDR1 SEHNR, CDR2 FQNEAQ (reference sequence). V shed 5 bases and J shed 2 bases, with 16 bases lying between them. The CDR3 has 15 amino acids. CDR3 sequence (DNA): TGTGCCAGCAGCCCCAAGTCGCGGGAAGCCTACGAGCAGTACTTC. Encoded protein: CASSPKSREAYEQYF.

This clonotype was recorded at least ten times. The chain joins TRBV20-1 to TRBJ1-1; 8 bases agree with TRBD1. J was trimmed by 3 bases and V by 0 bases; bases with no gene match: 6. The germline gives CDR1 DFQATT, CDR2 SNEGSKA (reference sequence). This CDR3 is 15 amino acids long. CDR3 region: CSARDRGLGYTEAFF. CDR3 nucleotide sequence: TGCAGTGCTAGAGACAGGGGGCTTGGATACACTGAAGCTTTCTTT.

V is TRBV9 and J is TRBJ1-1; no firm D call. Germline CDR1 SGDLS, CDR2 YYNGEE. The CDR3 runs 13 residues. The V end was cut by 3 bases, the J end by 1 base, with 7 bases between. This CDR3 reads CASSARRNTEAFF. The CDR3 DNA reads as TGTGCCAGCAGCGCCCGACGGAACACTGAAGCTTTCTTT.

The table lists this clonotype with many counts. This chain links TRBV12-3 or TRBV12-4 with TRBJ1-2; D is unclear. The germline V and J ends were trimmed by 5 bases and 4 bases, with 14 bases remaining between them. CDR3 length equals 14 residues. In DNA form, the CDR3 reads TGTGCCAGCAGTCGGTCGGGCGCCAGCTATGGCTACACCTTC. Its protein is CASSRSGASYGYTF.

This sequence joins TRBV4-1 and TRBJ2-2; the D is unclear. This CDR3 spans 14 amino acids. The germline gives CDR1 MGHRA, CDR2 YSYEKL. The V and J ends lost 0 bases and 8 bases respectively, with 10 bases between them. The CDR3 DNA reads as TGCGCCAGCAGCCAAGATCTCGGGTTGGGGGAGCTGTTTTTT. It translates to CASSQDLGLGELFF.

The chain recombines TRBV18 with TRBJ2-7, with D perhaps matching TRBD1 or TRBD2 (5 bases each). CDR1 and CDR2 from the germline V gene are KGHSH and LQKENI. Trimming took 8 bases from V and 5 from J, leaving 16 bases between them. The CDR3 sequence is 13 residues long. Written as DNA, the CDR3 is TGTGCCAGCCAAGGACTGGGGCCCCACGAGCAGTACTTC. Amino acids: CASQGLGPHEQYF.

In its sample, this clonotype was seen a few times. This sequence joins TRBV29-1 and TRBJ2-7, with 13 bases matching TRBD2. Germline V CDR1 and CDR2: SQVTM, ANQGSEA. CDR3 length: 17 residues. V dropped 6 bases and J dropped 0; count of bases not matched to a gene: 11. The CDR3 spells CSVRTSGSHRPSYEQYF. The CDR3, as DNA: TGCAGCGTCCGGACTAGCGGGAGCCATCGACCCTCCTACGAGCAGTACTTC.

In its sample, this clonotype was seen many times. The chain uses TRBV11-2 and TRBJ2-6; no clear D. Germline values: CDR1 SGHAT, CDR2 FQNNGV. The ends were cut back, 1 base at V and 10 bases at J, with 8 bases in the middle. The CDR3 loop spans 13 amino acids. CDR3 bases: TGTGCCAGCAGCTTAGTCTCGGAAAACGTCCTGACTTTC. Translating gives CASSLVSENVLTF.

This clonotype was counted a single time. The chain uses TRBV29-1 and TRBJ2-4; TRBD1 matches 9 bases. With V trimmed by 6 bases and J by 0 bases, 12 bases remained unmatched. Germline CDR1 reads SQVTM; CDR2 reads ANQGSEA. The CDR3 is 17 residues long. Here the CDR3 reads CSVLTDGQGLAKNIQYF. CDR3 DNA sequence: TGCAGCGTACTCACCGACGGACAGGGGCTAGCCAAAAACATTCAGTACTTC.

This clonotype has just a few counts. The rearrangement uses TRBV4-2 and TRBJ1-2, with a weak D call TRBD1 (5 bases). The CDR3 is made up of 14 amino acids. Trimming removed 3 bases at V and 3 bases at J, with 11 bases between. Germline CDR1 and CDR2: LGHNA and YNFKEQ. The DNA of the CDR3 is TGTGCCAGCAGCCAGCCACAGGACCACTATGGCTACACCTTC. Residues: CASSQPQDHYGYTF.

The chain uses TRBV10-3 and TRBJ2-7; weak D call: TRBD2 (7 bases). V was trimmed by 3 bases and J by 7 bases, leaving 16 bases between them. CDR1 is ENHRY, CDR2 SYGVKD, per germline. This CDR3 has 14 amino acids. The CDR3 spells CAISEGGGLGEQYV. The CDR3 bases are TGTGCCATCAGTGAAGGCGGGGGCCTAGGGGAGCAGTACGTC.